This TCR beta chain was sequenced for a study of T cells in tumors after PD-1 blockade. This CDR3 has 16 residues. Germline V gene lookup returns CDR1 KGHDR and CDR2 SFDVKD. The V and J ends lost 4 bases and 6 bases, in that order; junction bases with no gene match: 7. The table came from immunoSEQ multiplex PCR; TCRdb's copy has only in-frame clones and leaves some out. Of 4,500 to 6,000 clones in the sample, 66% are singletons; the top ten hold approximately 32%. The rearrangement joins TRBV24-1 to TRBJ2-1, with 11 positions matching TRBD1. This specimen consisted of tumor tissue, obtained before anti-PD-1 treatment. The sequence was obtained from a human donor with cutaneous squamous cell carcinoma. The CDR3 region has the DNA TGTGCCACCAGTGACCTAGGGACAGGGGGGCGCAATGAGCAGTTCTTC. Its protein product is CATSDLGTGGRNEQFF.